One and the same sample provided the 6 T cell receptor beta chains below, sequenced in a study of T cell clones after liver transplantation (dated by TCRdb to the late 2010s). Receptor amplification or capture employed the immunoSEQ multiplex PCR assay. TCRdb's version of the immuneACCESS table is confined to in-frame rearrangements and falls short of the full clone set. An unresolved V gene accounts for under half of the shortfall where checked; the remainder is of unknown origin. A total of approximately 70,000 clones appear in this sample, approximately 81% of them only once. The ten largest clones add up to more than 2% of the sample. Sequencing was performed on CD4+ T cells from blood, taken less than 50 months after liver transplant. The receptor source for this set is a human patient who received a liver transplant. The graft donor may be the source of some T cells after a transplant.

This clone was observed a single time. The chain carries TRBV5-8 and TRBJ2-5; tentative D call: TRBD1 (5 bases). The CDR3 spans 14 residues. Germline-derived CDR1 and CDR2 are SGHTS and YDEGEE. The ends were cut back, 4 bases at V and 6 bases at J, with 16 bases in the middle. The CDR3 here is CASSTGITYQTQYF. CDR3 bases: TGTGCCAGCAGCACAGGAATCACATACCAGACCCAGTACTTC.

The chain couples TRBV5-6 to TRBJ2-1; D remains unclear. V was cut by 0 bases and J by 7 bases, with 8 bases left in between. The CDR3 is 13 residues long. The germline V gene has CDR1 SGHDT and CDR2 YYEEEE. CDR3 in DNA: TGTGCCAGCAGCTTGGTTCAGAGGAATGAGCAGTTCTTC. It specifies CASSLVQRNEQFF. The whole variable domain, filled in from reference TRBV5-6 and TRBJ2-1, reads DAGVTQSPTHLIKTRGQQVTLRCSPKSGHDTVSWYQQALGQGPQFIFQYYEEEERQRGNFPDRFSGHQFPNYSSELNVNALLLGDSALYLCASSLVQRNEQFFGPGTRLTVL.

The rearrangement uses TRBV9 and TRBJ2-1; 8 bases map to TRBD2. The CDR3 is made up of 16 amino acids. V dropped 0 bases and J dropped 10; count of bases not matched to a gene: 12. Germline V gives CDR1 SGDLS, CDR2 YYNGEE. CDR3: CASSVEASGSVGEQFF. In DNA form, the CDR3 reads TGTGCCAGCAGCGTAGAGGCTAGCGGGTCCGTGGGGGAGCAGTTCTTC.

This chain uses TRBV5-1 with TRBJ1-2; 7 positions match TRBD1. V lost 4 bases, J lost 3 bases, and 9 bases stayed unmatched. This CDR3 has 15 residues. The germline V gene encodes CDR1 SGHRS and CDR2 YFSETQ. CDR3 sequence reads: CASSPAKDRYYGYTF. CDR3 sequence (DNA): TGCGCCAGCAGCCCGGCGAAGGACAGGTACTATGGCTACACCTTC.

DNA of the CDR3: TGTGCCAGCTCGCCCGGTCTAGCGGGAGGTCTCTACGAGCAGTACTTC. Translating it yields CASSPGLAGGLYEQYF. V usage is TRBV18 and J usage is TRBJ2-7; TRBD2 agrees at 11 bases. Germline CDR1 reads KGHSH; CDR2 reads LQKENI. The V and J ends lost 6 bases and 3 bases, in that order; junction bases with no gene match: 10. The CDR3 has 16 residues.

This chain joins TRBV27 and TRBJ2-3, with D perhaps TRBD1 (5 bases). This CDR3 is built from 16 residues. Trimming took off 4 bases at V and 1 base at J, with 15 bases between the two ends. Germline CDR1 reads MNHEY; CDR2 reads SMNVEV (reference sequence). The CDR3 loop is CASSSTRVWGTDTQYF. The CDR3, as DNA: TGTGCCAGCAGTTCCACCAGGGTGTGGGGCACAGATACGCAGTATTTT.